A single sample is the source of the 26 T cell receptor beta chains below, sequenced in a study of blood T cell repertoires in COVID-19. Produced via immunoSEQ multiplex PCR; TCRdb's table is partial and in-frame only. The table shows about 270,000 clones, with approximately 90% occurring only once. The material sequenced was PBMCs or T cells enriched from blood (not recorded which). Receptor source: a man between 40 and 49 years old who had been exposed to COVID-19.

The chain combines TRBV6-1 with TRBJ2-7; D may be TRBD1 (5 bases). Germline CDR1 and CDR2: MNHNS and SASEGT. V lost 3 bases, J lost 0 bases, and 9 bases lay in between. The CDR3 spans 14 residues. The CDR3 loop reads CASSDEQVSYEQYF. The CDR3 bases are TGTGCCAGCAGTGATGAACAGGTCTCCTACGAGCAGTACTTC.

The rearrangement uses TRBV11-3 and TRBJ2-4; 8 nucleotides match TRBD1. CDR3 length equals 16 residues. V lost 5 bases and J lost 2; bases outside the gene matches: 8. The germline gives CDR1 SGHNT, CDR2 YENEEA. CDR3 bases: TGTGCCAGCAGCCCCGGACAGGGCGTACCCAAAAACATTCAGTACTTC. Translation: CASSPGQGVPKNIQYF. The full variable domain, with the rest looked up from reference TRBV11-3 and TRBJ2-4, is EAGVVQSPRYKIIEKKQPVAFWCNPISGHNTLYWYLQNLGQGPELLIRYENEEAVDDSQLPKDRFSAERLKGVDSTLKIQPAELGDSAVYLCASSPGQGVPKNIQYFGAGTRLSVL.

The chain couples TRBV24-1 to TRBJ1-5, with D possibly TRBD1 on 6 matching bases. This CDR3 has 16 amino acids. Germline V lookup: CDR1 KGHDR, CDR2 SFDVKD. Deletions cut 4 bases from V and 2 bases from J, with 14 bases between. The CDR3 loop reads CATSEDSGAGNQPQHF. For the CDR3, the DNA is TGTGCCACCAGTGAGGATTCAGGGGCTGGCAATCAGCCCCAGCATTTT.

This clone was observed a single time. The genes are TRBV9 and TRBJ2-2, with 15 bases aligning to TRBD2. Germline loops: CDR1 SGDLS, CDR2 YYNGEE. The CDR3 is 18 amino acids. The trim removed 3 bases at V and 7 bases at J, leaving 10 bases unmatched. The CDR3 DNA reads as TGTGCCAGCAGCGCAACCCCGGGACTAGCGGGAGGTGGCGGGGAGCTGTTTTTT. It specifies CASSATPGLAGGGGELFF.

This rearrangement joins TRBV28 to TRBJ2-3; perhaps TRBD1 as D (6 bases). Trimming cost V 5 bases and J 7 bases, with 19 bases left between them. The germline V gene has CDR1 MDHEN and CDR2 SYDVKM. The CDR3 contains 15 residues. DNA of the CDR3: TGTGCCAGCAGTATCCGGGACAAGGGGATGAATACGCAGTATTTT. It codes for CASSIRDKGMNTQYF.

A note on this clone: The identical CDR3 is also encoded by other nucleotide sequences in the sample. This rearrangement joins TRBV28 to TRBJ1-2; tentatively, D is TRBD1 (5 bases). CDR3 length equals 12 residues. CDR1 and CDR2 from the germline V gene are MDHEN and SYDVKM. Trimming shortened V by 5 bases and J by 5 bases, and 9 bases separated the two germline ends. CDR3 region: CASSLGLYGYTF. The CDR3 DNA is TGTGCCAGCAGTCTGGGACTTTATGGCTACACCTTC.

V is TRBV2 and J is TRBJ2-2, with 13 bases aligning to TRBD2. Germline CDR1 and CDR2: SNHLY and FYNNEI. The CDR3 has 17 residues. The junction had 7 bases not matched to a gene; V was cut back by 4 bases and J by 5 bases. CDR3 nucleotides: TGTGCCAGCAGTGGAACTAGCGGGAGGGCCGGAACCGGGGAGCTGTTTTTT. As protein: CASSGTSGRAGTGELFF.

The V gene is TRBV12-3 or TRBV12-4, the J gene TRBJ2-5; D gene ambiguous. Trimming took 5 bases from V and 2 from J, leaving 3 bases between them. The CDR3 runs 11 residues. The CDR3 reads CASSPQETQYF. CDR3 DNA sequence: TGTGCCAGCAGTCCTCAAGAGACCCAGTACTTC.

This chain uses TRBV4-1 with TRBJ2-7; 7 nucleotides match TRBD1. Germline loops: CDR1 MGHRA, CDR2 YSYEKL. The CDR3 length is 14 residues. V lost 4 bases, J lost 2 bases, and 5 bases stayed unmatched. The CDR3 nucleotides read TGCGCCAGCAGCCCGACAGGGCTTGCCTACGAGCAGTACTTC. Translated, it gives CASSPTGLAYEQYF.

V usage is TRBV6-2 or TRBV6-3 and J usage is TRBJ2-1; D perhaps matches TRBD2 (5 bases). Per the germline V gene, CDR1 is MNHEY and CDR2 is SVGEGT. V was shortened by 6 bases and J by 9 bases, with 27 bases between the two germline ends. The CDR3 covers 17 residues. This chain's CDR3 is CASSPLARGFRWGEQFF. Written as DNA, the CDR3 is TGTGCCAGCAGCCCACTCGCTCGCGGGTTTCGATGGGGTGAGCAGTTCTTC.

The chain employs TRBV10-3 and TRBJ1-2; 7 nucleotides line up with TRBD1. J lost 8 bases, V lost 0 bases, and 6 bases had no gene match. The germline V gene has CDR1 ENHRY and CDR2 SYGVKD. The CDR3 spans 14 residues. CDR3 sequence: CAISESWTGGGYTF. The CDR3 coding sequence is TGTGCCATCAGTGAGTCTTGGACAGGAGGGGGCTACACCTTC.

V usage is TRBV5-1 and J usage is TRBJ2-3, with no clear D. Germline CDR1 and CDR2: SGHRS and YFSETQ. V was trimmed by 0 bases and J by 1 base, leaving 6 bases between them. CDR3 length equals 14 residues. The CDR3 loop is CASSLEPGTDTQYF. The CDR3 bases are TGCGCCAGCAGCTTGGAACCGGGCACAGATACGCAGTATTTT.

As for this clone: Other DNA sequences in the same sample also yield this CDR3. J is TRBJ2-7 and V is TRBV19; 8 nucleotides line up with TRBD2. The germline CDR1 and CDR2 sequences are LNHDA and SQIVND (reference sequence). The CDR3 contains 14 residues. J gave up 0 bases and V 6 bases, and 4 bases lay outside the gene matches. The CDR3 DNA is TGTGCCAGTAGCCGCGGGGGGAGCTCCTACGAGCAGTACTTC. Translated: CASSRGGSSYEQYF. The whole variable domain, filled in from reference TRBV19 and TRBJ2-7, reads DGGITQSPKYLFRKEGQNVTLSCEQNLNHDAMYWYRQDPGQGLRLIYYSQIVNDFQKGDIAEGYSVSREKKESFPLTVTSAQKNPTAFYLCASSRGGSSYEQYFGPGTRLTVT.

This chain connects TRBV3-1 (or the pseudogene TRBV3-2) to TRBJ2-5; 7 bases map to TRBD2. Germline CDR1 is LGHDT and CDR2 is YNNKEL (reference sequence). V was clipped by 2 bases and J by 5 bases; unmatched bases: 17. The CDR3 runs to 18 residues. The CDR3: CASSQRVNRLARGETQYF. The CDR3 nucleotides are TGTGCCAGCAGCCAAAGAGTTAATAGACTAGCACGGGGTGAGACCCAGTACTTC.

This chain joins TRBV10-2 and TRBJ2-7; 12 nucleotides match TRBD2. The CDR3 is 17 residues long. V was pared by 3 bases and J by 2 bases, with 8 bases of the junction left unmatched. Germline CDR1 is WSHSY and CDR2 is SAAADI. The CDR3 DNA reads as TGCGCCAGCAGTGACCGGACTAGCGGGGTGATTACCTACGAGCAGTACTTC. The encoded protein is CASSDRTSGVITYEQYF.

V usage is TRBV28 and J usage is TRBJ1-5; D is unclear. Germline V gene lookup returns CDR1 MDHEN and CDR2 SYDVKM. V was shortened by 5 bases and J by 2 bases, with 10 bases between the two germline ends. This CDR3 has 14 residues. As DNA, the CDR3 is TGTGCCAGCAGTCATGACTATGGCAATCAGCCCCAGCATTTT. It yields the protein CASSHDYGNQPQHF.

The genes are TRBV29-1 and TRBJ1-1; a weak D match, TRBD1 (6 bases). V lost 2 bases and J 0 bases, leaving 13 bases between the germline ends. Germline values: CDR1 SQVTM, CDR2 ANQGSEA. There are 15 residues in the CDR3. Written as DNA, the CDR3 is TGCAGCGTTGAAATACAGGGTTTTATGAACACTGAAGCTTTCTTT. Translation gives CSVEIQGFMNTEAFF.

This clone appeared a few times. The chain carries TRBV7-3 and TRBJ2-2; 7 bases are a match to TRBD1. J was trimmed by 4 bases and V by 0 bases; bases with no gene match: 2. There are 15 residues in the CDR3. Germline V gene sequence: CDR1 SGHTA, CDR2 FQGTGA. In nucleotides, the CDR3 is TGTGCCAGCAGCTTAACAGGGGGCTCCACCGGGGAGCTGTTTTTT. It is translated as CASSLTGGSTGELFF. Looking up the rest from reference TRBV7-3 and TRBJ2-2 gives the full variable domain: GAGVSQTPSNKVTEKGKYVELRCDPISGHTALYWYRQSLGQGPEFLIYFQGTGAADDSGLPNDRFFAVRPEGSVSTLKIQRTERGDSAVYLCASSLTGGSTGELFFGEGSRLTVL.

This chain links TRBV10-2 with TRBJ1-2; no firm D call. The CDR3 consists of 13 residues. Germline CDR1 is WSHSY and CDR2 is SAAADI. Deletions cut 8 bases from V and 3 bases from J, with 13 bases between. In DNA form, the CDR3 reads TGCGCCAGCGGCAGCGGCCCTGACTATGGCTACACCTTC. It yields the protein CASGSGPDYGYTF.

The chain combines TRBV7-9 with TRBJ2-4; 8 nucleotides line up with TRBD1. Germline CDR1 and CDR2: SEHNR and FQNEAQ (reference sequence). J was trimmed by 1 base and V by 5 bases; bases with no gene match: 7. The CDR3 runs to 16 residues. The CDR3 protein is CASSRGQGIAKNIQYF. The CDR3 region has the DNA TGTGCCAGCAGCAGAGGACAGGGAATCGCCAAAAACATTCAGTACTTC.

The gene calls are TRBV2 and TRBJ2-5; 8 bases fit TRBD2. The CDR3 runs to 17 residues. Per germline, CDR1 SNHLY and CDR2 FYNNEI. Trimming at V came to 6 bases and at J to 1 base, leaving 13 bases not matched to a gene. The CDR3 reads CASSASSGAPPQETQYF. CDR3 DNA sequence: TGTGCCAGCAGCGCCAGTAGCGGGGCCCCACCCCAAGAGACCCAGTACTTC.

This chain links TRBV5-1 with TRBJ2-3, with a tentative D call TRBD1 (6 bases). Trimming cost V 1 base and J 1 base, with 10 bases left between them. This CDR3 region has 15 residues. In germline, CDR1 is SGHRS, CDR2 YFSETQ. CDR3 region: CASSLLGARTDTQYF. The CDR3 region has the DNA TGCGCCAGCAGCTTGTTGGGGGCTCGCACAGATACGCAGTATTTT. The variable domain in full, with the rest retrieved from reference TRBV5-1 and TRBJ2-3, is KAGVTQTPRYLIKTRGQQVTLSCSPISGHRSVSWYQQTPGQGLQFLFEYFSETQRNKGNFPGRFSGRQFSNSRSEMNVSTLELGDSALYLCASSLLGARTDTQYFGPGTRLTVL.

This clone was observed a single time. CDR3 nucleotide sequence: TGTGCCAGCAGTGTTACCCTAGCGGGAGGGAGCACAGATACGCAGTATTTT. Its protein is CASSVTLAGGSTDTQYF. The chain uses TRBV6-1 and TRBJ2-3, with 12 positions matching TRBD2. This CDR3 contains 17 residues. Germline V gene sequence: CDR1 MNHNS, CDR2 SASEGT. With V trimmed by 4 bases and J by 0 bases, 5 bases remained unmatched.

In nucleotides, the CDR3 is TGTGCCAGCAGGACAAAACCATATAGCAATCAGCCCCAGCATTTT. Its protein product is CASRTKPYSNQPQHF. This chain uses TRBV6-5 with TRBJ1-5; D call uncertain. The CDR3 consists of 15 residues. Germline V gene lookup returns CDR1 MNHEY and CDR2 SVGAGI. V was clipped by 6 bases and J by 0 bases, with 12 bases between them.

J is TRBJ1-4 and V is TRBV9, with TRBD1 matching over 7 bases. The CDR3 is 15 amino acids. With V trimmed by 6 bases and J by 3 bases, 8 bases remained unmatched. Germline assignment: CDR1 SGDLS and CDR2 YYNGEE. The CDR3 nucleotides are TGTGCCAGCACTAAGTCCGGGACAGCTAATGAAAAACTGTTTTTT. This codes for CASTKSGTANEKLFF.

CDR3 amino acids: CATSRDFYPDTQYF. The CDR3 nucleotides are TGTGCCACCAGCAGAGATTTCTACCCAGATACGCAGTATTTT. This rearrangement joins TRBV15 to TRBJ2-3; unclear D gene. CDR1 and CDR2 (germline): LNHNV, YYDKDF (reference sequence). Trimming pared 0 bases from V and 4 bases from J, leaving 8 bases between. This CDR3 spans 14 amino acids.